Below, 29 T cell receptor beta chains from the same sample are listed, as sequenced in a study of OX40 agonist ivuxolimab in advanced cancers. Sequencing used immunoSEQ multiplex PCR; TCRdb keeps in-frame clones, though not all of them. Of 75,000 to 100,000 clones in the sample, approximately 88% were seen once. The material was CD4+ or CD8+ T cells sorted from blood, obtained in a trial of the OX40 agonist ivuxolimab. All receptors derive from an adult with an advanced solid tumor such as melanoma, head and neck, liver or kidney cancer.

This sequence joins TRBV28 and TRBJ1-4; 7 bases agree with TRBD1. The CDR3 length is 15 residues. Trimming cost V 4 bases and J 8 bases; bases outside gene matches: 10. The V gene's germline CDR1 is MDHEN and CDR2 SYDVKM. The CDR3 coding sequence is TGTGCCAGCAGTTGGGACAGAAGGTATGACGAAAAACTGTTTTTT. It codes for CASSWDRRYDEKLFF.

The rearrangement uses TRBV5-1 and TRBJ2-1, with unresolved D. Trimming cost V 2 bases and J 1 base, with 10 bases left between them. The CDR3 runs 15 residues. The germline V gene has CDR1 SGHRS and CDR2 YFSETQ. CDR3 protein: CASSLGQISYNEQFF. The CDR3 DNA follows: TGCGCCAGCAGCTTAGGGCAGATATCCTACAATGAGCAGTTCTTC.

The chain combines TRBV11-3 with TRBJ2-1; 12 bases line up with TRBD1. The CDR3 is 17 amino acids. CDR1 and CDR2 from the germline V gene are SGHNT and YENEEA. V trimming: 5 bases; J trimming: 7 bases; junction bases outside the gene matches: 12. The CDR3 DNA reads as TGTGCCAGCAGCATCCGGGAGGGGACAGGGGGCTTGAATGAGCAGTTCTTC. It yields the protein CASSIREGTGGLNEQFF. Full variable domain (missing parts from reference TRBV11-3 and TRBJ2-1): EAGVVQSPRYKIIEKKQPVAFWCNPISGHNTLYWYLQNLGQGPELLIRYENEEAVDDSQLPKDRFSAERLKGVDSTLKIQPAELGDSAVYLCASSIREGTGGLNEQFFGPGTRLTVL.

This chain links TRBV5-7 with TRBJ1-4; a weak D match, TRBD1 (5 bases). TRBV5-7 is reported as an ORF; its role is uncertain. Trimming took 4 bases from V and 10 from J, leaving 17 bases between them. There are 14 residues in the CDR3. The CDR3: CASSPGGASRKLFF. Here the CDR3 DNA reads TGTGCCAGCAGCCCCGGAGGGGCCAGTAGAAAACTGTTTTTT.

The chain combines TRBV9 with TRBJ2-3; D is possibly TRBD1 (5 bases). V was trimmed by 0 bases and J by 6 bases, leaving 8 bases between them. Germline V gives CDR1 SGDLS, CDR2 YYNGEE. The CDR3 runs to 13 residues. The CDR3 protein is CASSVGQGDTQYF. CDR3 in DNA: TGTGCCAGCAGCGTAGGTCAGGGTGATACGCAGTATTTT.

V gene TRBV18 combines with J gene TRBJ1-1, with no clear D. This CDR3 spans 13 amino acids. V lost 6 bases to trimming and J lost 1 base, with 9 bases between them. CDR1 and CDR2 from the germline V gene are KGHSH and LQKENI. The CDR3 DNA reads as TGTGCCAGCTCCCCGACGGAGAACACTGAAGCTTTCTTT. Translation: CASSPTENTEAFF.

The V gene is TRBV7-3, the J gene TRBJ2-2; D is unclear. Germline V gene sequence: CDR1 SGHTA, CDR2 FQGTGA. The V and J ends lost 2 bases and 1 base respectively, with 5 bases between them. The CDR3 has 14 amino acids. CDR3 protein: CASSLLQNTGELFF. In DNA form, the CDR3 reads TGTGCCAGCAGCTTATTGCAGAACACCGGGGAGCTGTTTTTT.

This clone was observed a handful of times. V gene TRBV2 combines with J gene TRBJ1-2; D uncertain. The CDR3 sequence is 13 residues long. Germline V gene lookup returns CDR1 SNHLY and CDR2 FYNNEI. Trimming stripped 6 bases from V and 5 bases from J, with 13 bases between. The CDR3 bases are TGTGCCAGCAGGAGTCCCGAACGATATGGCTACACCTTC. This encodes CASRSPERYGYTF.

The V and J genes are TRBV11-2 and TRBJ2-1, with D perhaps TRBD1 (6 bases). Trimming took off 1 base at V and 10 bases at J, with 8 bases between the two ends. Looked up from germline, CDR1 is SGHAT and CDR2 is FQNNGV. The CDR3 has 12 amino acids. The CDR3 nucleotides are TGTGCCAGCAGCTTAGCAGGGGAAGAGCAGTTCTTC. As protein: CASSLAGEEQFF.

Details on this clone: The conserved closing phenylalanine or tryptophan is absent in this CDR3, likely reflecting a read error. This chain links TRBV4-1 with TRBJ1-6, with D possibly matching TRBD1 (5 bases). The CDR3 has 13 residues. Germline CDR1 reads MGHRA; CDR2 reads YSYEKL. The ends were cut back, 1 base at V and 12 bases at J, with 10 bases in the middle. The CDR3 loop is CASSQVRGRPLHL. In DNA, the CDR3 is TGCGCCAGCAGCCAAGTTAGGGGTCGACCCCTCCACCTT.

The chain has TRBV11-1 and TRBJ2-1, with 8 positions matching TRBD1. The CDR3 has 15 residues. V was clipped by 5 bases and J by 9 bases; unmatched bases: 12. CDR1 and CDR2 (germline): SGHAT, FQDESV (reference sequence). CDR3 bases: TGTGCCAGCAGCCCGGCCAGGGGGCCTTTGGGTGAGCAGTTCTTC. Residues: CASSPARGPLGEQFF.

This clone was seen a single time. Additional DNA sequences in this sample encode the identical CDR3. The V and J genes are TRBV27 and TRBJ1-4; no reliable D call. The CDR3 is made up of 17 amino acids. V was pared by 10 bases and J by 6 bases, with 27 bases between. Germline V lookup: CDR1 MNHEY, CDR2 SMNVEV (reference sequence). CDR3 loop: CATFAPIVPPLDEKLFF. The CDR3 nucleotides read TGTGCCACTTTTGCCCCGATAGTCCCTCCCCTAGATGAAAAACTGTTTTTT.

J is TRBJ1-1 and V is TRBV11-2, with D uncertain. V lost 0 bases and J lost 1, with 6 bases in between. The CDR3 contains 14 residues. Looked up from germline, CDR1 is SGHAT and CDR2 is FQNNGV. CDR3 protein: CASSLESKNTEAFF. The DNA for the CDR3 is TGTGCCAGCAGCTTAGAGTCAAAGAACACTGAAGCTTTCTTT.

This sequence joins TRBV7-9 and TRBJ2-3; D not resolved. V was pared by 2 bases and J by 2 bases, with 5 bases between. The CDR3 covers 13 residues. Germline lookup yields CDR1 SEHNR and CDR2 FQNEAQ (reference sequence). The CDR3 spells CASSLLTTDTQYF. The CDR3 DNA reads as TGTGCCAGCAGCTTACTAACCACAGATACGCAGTATTTT.

This clone was counted once. This chain connects TRBV7-9 to TRBJ2-5; 7 nucleotides match TRBD2. V lost 3 bases and J lost 5; bases outside the gene matches: 6. The CDR3 is 14 residues long. The V gene's germline CDR1 is SEHNR and CDR2 FQNEAQ (reference sequence). CDR3 loop: CASSLGAGSETQYF. CDR3 bases: TGTGCCAGCAGCTTGGGAGCGGGGTCGGAGACCCAGTACTTC.

DNA for the CDR3: TGTGCCAGCAGCTTATGGGACAGGGGGTCCTACGAGCAGTACTTC. It yields the protein CASSLWDRGSYEQYF. This sequence joins TRBV7-9 and TRBJ2-7; the match to TRBD1 covers 11 bases. The junction had 1 base not matched to a gene; V was cut back by 2 bases and J by 1 base. The V gene's germline CDR1 is SEHNR and CDR2 FQNEAQ (reference sequence). The CDR3 loop spans 15 amino acids.

The chain has TRBV18 and TRBJ1-5; D is undetermined. This CDR3 has 15 amino acids. Germline loops: CDR1 KGHSH, CDR2 LQKENI. V was pared by 1 base and J by 7 bases, with 14 bases between. The CDR3 DNA sequence: TGTGCCAGCTCACCACTTTCCGGGGAGGGACAGCCCCAGCATTTT. This sequence encodes CASSPLSGEGQPQHF.

The chain uses TRBV29-1 and TRBJ1-2, with D maybe TRBD1 (5 bases). Germline CDR1 reads SQVTM; CDR2 reads ANQGSEA. V lost 6 bases and J 0 bases, leaving 14 bases between the germline ends. This CDR3 is built from 14 residues. The CDR3 reads CSVGRRGANYGYTF. The CDR3 nucleotides read TGCAGCGTGGGAAGGAGAGGGGCTAACTATGGCTACACCTTC. Combining the CDR3 with reference TRBV29-1 and TRBJ1-2 gives the whole variable domain SAVISQKPSRDICQRGTSLTIQCQVDSQVTMMFWYRQQPGQSLTLIATANQGSEATYESGFVIDKFPISRPNLTFSTLTVSNMSPEDSSIYLCSVGRRGANYGYTFGSGTRLTVV.

The rearrangement joins TRBV4-3 to TRBJ2-1; D is possibly TRBD1 (7 bases). With 2 bases removed from V and 8 bases from J, the gap between germline ends came to 13 bases. Germline lookup yields CDR1 LGHNA and CDR2 YSLEER. The CDR3 has 14 residues. DNA of the CDR3: TGCGCCAGCAGCCAACAGGGGGGCGTCGATGAGCAGTTCTTC. The encoded protein is CASSQQGGVDEQFF.

The table lists this clone with a few counts. CDR3 residues: CASSWDRGQRAFF. CDR3 DNA: TGCGCCAGCAGCTGGGACAGGGGGCAAAGGGCTTTCTTT. The chain recombines TRBV5-1 with TRBJ1-1; 12 nucleotides align to TRBD1. CDR3 length: 13 residues. Germline loops: CDR1 SGHRS, CDR2 YFSETQ. V shed 3 bases, J shed 11 bases, and the junction held 5 bases outside the gene matches. The complete variable domain, with remaining parts taken from reference TRBV5-1 and TRBJ1-1, reads KAGVTQTPRYLIKTRGQQVTLSCSPISGHRSVSWYQQTPGQGLQFLFEYFSETQRNKGNFPGRFSGRQFSNSRSEMNVSTLELGDSALYLCASSWDRGQRAFFGQGTRLTVV.

This clone came up a few times. The rearrangement links TRBV27 to TRBJ2-2; the D gene is possibly TRBD2 (7 bases). V was cut by 5 bases and J by 6 bases, with 19 bases left in between. CDR1 is MNHEY and CDR2 is SMNVEV in the germline V gene (reference sequence). This CDR3 has 16 amino acids. CDR3 protein: CASSLGGGRVAGELFF. CDR3 nucleotide sequence: TGTGCCAGCAGTCTTGGGGGGGGGCGAGTTGCCGGGGAGCTGTTTTTT.

The chain employs TRBV11-2 and TRBJ2-2; D is perhaps TRBD2 (6 bases). CDR1 is SGHAT and CDR2 is FQNNGV in the germline V gene. The CDR3 sequence is 15 residues long. V lost 10 bases and J 4 bases, leaving 19 bases between the germline ends. CDR3 DNA: TGTGCCACGTCAAGGAGGGAATCAGTCACCGGGGAGCTGTTTTTT. Its translation is CATSRRESVTGELFF.

This rearrangement joins TRBV4-1 to TRBJ2-1; TRBD1 matches 9 bases. J lost 10 bases, V lost 1 base, and 11 bases had no gene match. The CDR3 consists of 16 residues. In germline, CDR1 is MGHRA, CDR2 YSYEKL. CDR3 residues: CASSQVGTGTVREQFF. The DNA for the CDR3 is TGCGCCAGCAGCCAAGTCGGGACAGGGACCGTCAGGGAGCAGTTCTTC.

Comment on this clone: This same CDR3 is encoded by further DNA sequences in the sample. The chain combines TRBV7-2 with TRBJ2-7, with D possibly TRBD1 on 6 matching bases. CDR1 SGHTA and CDR2 FQGNSA come from the germline V gene. V shed 5 bases and J shed 4 bases, with 9 bases lying between them. This CDR3 spans 12 amino acids. CDR3 nucleotides: TGTGCCAGCAGCCTGCAGGGGTACGAGCAGTACTTC. It codes for CASSLQGYEQYF.

The rearrangement links TRBV7-2 to TRBJ1-1; D uncertain. The CDR3 has 15 amino acids. Germline lookup yields CDR1 SGHTA and CDR2 FQGNSA. The V end lost 4 bases, the J end lost 0 bases, and 12 bases lay between the germline ends. In nucleotides, the CDR3 is TGTGCCAGCAGCTCGAGCAGGCAGGTGAACACTGAAGCTTTCTTT. Residues: CASSSSRQVNTEAFF.

The CDR3 reads CASSLGGTLYYEQYF. In nucleotides, the CDR3 is TGTGCCAGCAGCTTAGGCGGGACTCTTTACTACGAGCAGTACTTC. The chain combines TRBV7-2 with TRBJ2-7; D may be TRBD2 (6 bases). This CDR3 region has 15 residues. Germline loops: CDR1 SGHTA, CDR2 FQGNSA. The V gene lost 1 base and the J gene lost 3 bases, with 13 bases spanning the gap.

The J gene is TRBJ1-5, the V gene TRBV27; D uncertain. The CDR3 consists of 12 residues. With 2 bases removed from V and 9 bases from J, the gap between germline ends came to 8 bases. The germline V gene has CDR1 MNHEY and CDR2 SMNVEV (reference sequence). The CDR3 is CASSLRHGPQHF. CDR3 bases: TGTGCCAGCAGTTTACGACACGGGCCCCAGCATTTT.

The rearrangement joins TRBV5-1 to TRBJ2-1; D perhaps matches TRBD1 (7 bases). V was clipped by 4 bases and J by 1 base, with 12 bases between them. The germline CDR1 and CDR2 sequences are SGHRS and YFSETQ. The CDR3 is 15 residues long. The CDR3 DNA reads as TGCGCCAGCAGCCCGGAGGGACAGTCCTACAATGAGCAGTTCTTC. Translation: CASSPEGQSYNEQFF.

V usage is TRBV27 and J usage is TRBJ2-1; D call uncertain. This CDR3 spans 11 amino acids. Trimming took off 5 bases at V and 3 bases at J, with 2 bases between the two ends. The germline gives CDR1 MNHEY, CDR2 SMNVEV (reference sequence). The CDR3, as DNA: TGTGCCAGCAGTAACTACAATGAGCAGTTCTTC. Translation gives CASSNYNEQFF.